One and the same sample provided the 20 T cell receptor beta chains below, sequenced in a study of identical twins (TCRdb year 2016). Library generation was performed with 5' RACE. TCRdb names Illumina HiSeq 2000 as the instrument used. TCRdb handled the public reads itself, with Q25 trimming in fastp and clone calling in MiXCR, and kept productive beta chains. When rows share a CDR3 protein, they turn into one entry using the most common DNA and genes. This sample lists 350,000 to 450,000 distinct CDR3 sequences; about 18% were detected once. Together, the top ten hold 9.5% to 15% of the sample. Material for sequencing was naive T cells sorted from blood. Sample cell subset or site, as interpreted from the label and publication: cells isolated with a human naive T-cell isolation kit. These TCRs come from a man between 45 and 60 years old in good health.

The rearrangement joins TRBV6-2 or TRBV6-3 to TRBJ2-7, with 7 nucleotides matching TRBD1. CDR1 MNHEY and CDR2 SVGEGT come from the germline V gene. V lost 5 bases, J lost 3 bases, and 10 bases stayed unmatched. The CDR3 totals 15 residues. The CDR3 loop reads CASSKRQGEIYEQYF. DNA for the CDR3: TGTGCCAGCAGTAAGCGACAGGGAGAGATCTACGAGCAGTACTTC.

The rearrangement links TRBV10-3 to TRBJ2-5; D possibly corresponds to TRBD1 (6 bases). CDR3 length equals 12 residues. Germline CDR1 ENHRY, CDR2 SYGVKD. V dropped 11 bases and J dropped 1 base, with 11 bases sitting between them. The CDR3 protein is CASWGPQETQYF. Written as DNA, the CDR3 is TGTGCCTCATGGGGGCCCCAAGAGACCCAGTACTTC.

This clonotype was observed a handful of times. V and J are TRBV6-5 and TRBJ2-7; D perhaps matches TRBD1 (5 bases). Looked up from germline, CDR1 is MNHEY and CDR2 is SVGAGI. The CDR3 runs to 14 residues. Between the trimmed V and J ends, which lost 0 bases and 7 bases, there was a span of 13 bases. As DNA, the CDR3 is TGTGCCAGCAGTTACTCGGCAGGGCTTGGGGAGCAGTACTTC. Its translation: CASSYSAGLGEQYF.

This clonotype was seen only once. The rearrangement uses TRBV5-1 and TRBJ2-4, with D unresolved. The V end was cut by 0 bases, the J end by 0 bases, with 7 bases between. The CDR3 is made up of 15 amino acids. CDR1 is SGHRS and CDR2 is YFSETQ in the germline V gene. The CDR3 DNA is TGCGCCAGCAGCTTGGCGGCTTTAGCCAAAAACATTCAGTACTTC. It is translated as CASSLAALAKNIQYF.

The J gene is TRBJ2-7, the V gene TRBV10-3; no firm D call. The length of the CDR3 is 16 residues. The V gene lost 4 bases and the J gene lost 0 bases, with 16 bases spanning the gap. Germline V CDR1 and CDR2: ENHRY, SYGVKD. The chain's CDR3 is CAISVSGAQSSYEQYF. Here the CDR3 DNA reads TGTGCCATCAGTGTTTCAGGAGCTCAAAGCTCCTACGAGCAGTACTTC.

V gene TRBV5-1 combines with J gene TRBJ2-1; a weak D match, TRBD1 (6 bases). CDR3 length: 16 residues. Germline CDR1 is SGHRS and CDR2 is YFSETQ. V lost 0 bases and J 7 bases, leaving 17 bases between the germline ends. DNA of the CDR3: TGCGCCAGCAGCTTGGGGGGACCAGGGGTGAGTAATGAGCAGTTCTTC. It specifies CASSLGGPGVSNEQFF.

V and J are TRBV7-2 and TRBJ2-6; D is uncertain. Trimming cost V 5 bases and J 0 bases, with 11 bases left between them. The CDR3 is made up of 16 amino acids. CDR1 and CDR2 (germline): SGHTA, FQGNSA. For the CDR3, the DNA is TGTGCCAGCAGCCTTGCCCTCATCTCTGGGGCCAACGTCCTGACTTTC. Translated: CASSLALISGANVLTF.

This clonotype was counted at least ten times. For the CDR3, the DNA is TGCGCCAGCAGCTCCAGGACTAGCGCAGAGACCCAGTACTTC. Protein product: CASSSRTSAETQYF. The V gene is TRBV5-1, the J gene TRBJ2-5; 9 bases fit TRBD2. There are 14 residues in the CDR3. Germline-derived CDR1 and CDR2 are SGHRS and YFSETQ. V lost 3 bases to trimming and J lost 4 bases; unmatched junction nucleotides: 4.

The genes are TRBV7-9 and TRBJ1-1, with a possible D match to TRBD1 (6 bases). Germline V gene sequence: CDR1 SEHNR, CDR2 FQNEAQ (reference sequence). The germline V and J ends were trimmed by 5 bases and 12 bases, with 13 bases remaining between them. The CDR3 has 11 residues. The CDR3 nucleotides are TGTGCCAGCAGCCAGGGACATAGAACTTTCTTT. As protein: CASSQGHRTFF. Using reference TRBV7-9 and TRBJ1-1 for the parts outside the CDR3, the full variable domain is DTGVSQNPRHKITKRGQNVTFRCDPISEHNRLYWYRQTLGQGPEFLTYFQNEAQLEKSRLLSDRFSAERPKGSFSTLEIQRTEQGDSAMYLCASSQGHRTFFGQGTRLTVV.

This clonotype occurred many times. The chain combines TRBV20-1 with TRBJ2-7; D possibly corresponds to TRBD1 (6 bases). Germline values: CDR1 DFQATT, CDR2 SNEGSKA (reference sequence). The V and J ends lost 4 bases and 2 bases respectively, with 15 bases between them. This CDR3 has 14 amino acids. CDR3 nucleotides: TGCAGTGCTATTCCCAGGGCAGGGGCCTACGAGCAGTACTTC. This gives the protein CSAIPRAGAYEQYF.

This clonotype was found a few times. The chain joins TRBV28 to TRBJ2-1, with a possible D match to TRBD2 (7 bases). The germline V gene encodes CDR1 MDHEN and CDR2 SYDVKM. This CDR3 contains 14 residues. The ends were cut back, 3 bases at V and 12 bases at J, with 18 bases in the middle. This CDR3 reads CASSFARRGAVQFF. The CDR3 DNA follows: TGTGCCAGCAGTTTTGCCCGCCGGGGGGCCGTGCAGTTCTTC.

This clonotype was picked up a small number of times. The chain combines TRBV6-5 with TRBJ2-6; 7 bases line up with TRBD1. The CDR3 has 18 amino acids. Trimming removed 4 bases from V and 4 bases from J; junction bases left unmatched: 13. Germline CDR1 reads MNHEY; CDR2 reads SVGAGI. The DNA for the CDR3 is TGTGCCAGCAGTTCCCCCGGGACAGTCAGGCCAGGGGCCAACGTCCTGACTTTC. Translating gives CASSSPGTVRPGANVLTF.

This chain links TRBV7-9 with TRBJ1-1; possible D gene TRBD1, 5 bases. Germline CDR1 is SEHNR and CDR2 is FQNEAQ (reference sequence). The CDR3 has 12 residues. V was pared by 2 bases and J by 5 bases, with 6 bases between. In nucleotides, the CDR3 is TGTGCCAGCAGCTTAAGACAGACTGAAGCTTTCTTT. Translation gives CASSLRQTEAFF. Looking up the rest from reference TRBV7-9 and TRBJ1-1 gives the full variable domain: DTGVSQNPRHKITKRGQNVTFRCDPISEHNRLYWYRQTLGQGPEFLTYFQNEAQLEKSRLLSDRFSAERPKGSFSTLEIQRTEQGDSAMYLCASSLRQTEAFFGQGTRLTVV.

In its sample, this clonotype was seen many times. The chain links TRBV6-4 to TRBJ2-5; 9 bases line up with TRBD1. Germline CDR1 reads MRHNA; CDR2 reads SNTAGT. This CDR3 is 13 amino acids long. V dropped 6 bases and J dropped 5; count of bases not matched to a gene: 4. The CDR3: CASSRDRGETQYF. CDR3 sequence (DNA): TGTGCCAGCAGCCGTGACAGGGGGGAGACCCAGTACTTC.

This chain connects TRBV27 to TRBJ1-1; TRBD1 matches 8 bases. CDR1 is MNHEY and CDR2 is SMNVEV in the germline V gene (reference sequence). The CDR3 is made up of 15 amino acids. Germline trimming cut 5 bases from V and 10 bases from J; bases unmatched to any gene: 15. CDR3 amino acids: CASSPLPTGGKGAFF. CDR3 DNA sequence: TGTGCCAGCAGTCCCCTCCCCACAGGGGGTAAAGGAGCTTTCTTT.

This sequence joins TRBV27 and TRBJ2-7, with TRBD1 identical over 7 bases. The germline gives CDR1 MNHEY, CDR2 SMNVEV (reference sequence). The CDR3 covers 13 residues. V lost 2 bases, J lost 3 bases, and 1 base stayed unmatched. CDR3 amino acids: CASSLRTGYEQYF. The CDR3 DNA reads as TGTGCCAGCAGTTTAAGGACAGGCTACGAGCAGTACTTC.

This clonotype was recorded a few times. V and J are TRBV29-1 and TRBJ2-7, with D perhaps given as TRBD1 or TRBD2 (5 bases each). V was cut by 4 bases and J by 6 bases, with 7 bases left in between. The CDR3 is made up of 10 amino acids. The V gene's germline CDR1 is SQVTM and CDR2 ANQGSEA. CDR3 in amino acids: CSVAGTEQYF. CDR3 DNA: TGCAGCGTTGCCGGGACCGAGCAGTACTTC.

This clonotype was seen many times. The J gene is TRBJ2-7, the V gene TRBV11-1, with D possibly matching TRBD2 (6 bases). The CDR3 spans 16 residues. V was pared by 2 bases and J by 2 bases, with 16 bases between. Germline assignment: CDR1 SGHAT and CDR2 FQDESV (reference sequence). The CDR3 reads CASSLPLGTGAYEQYF. DNA of the CDR3: TGTGCCAGCAGCTTACCCCTCGGGACTGGAGCCTACGAGCAGTACTTC.

The table lists this clonotype with a few counts. J is TRBJ2-1 and V is TRBV28, with unresolved D. This CDR3 is 12 amino acids long. V was pared by 6 bases and J by 16 bases, with 19 bases between. Germline CDR1 MDHEN, CDR2 SYDVKM. The CDR3 DNA follows: TGTGCCAGCAGCCCCCCCAGTCTAAAGATTTTCTTC. As protein: CASSPPSLKIFF.

This clonotype was observed at least ten times. The rearrangement uses TRBV29-1 and TRBJ1-5, with a possible D match to TRBD1 (5 bases). With 7 bases removed from V and 1 base from J, the gap between germline ends came to 14 bases. Germline V CDR1 and CDR2: SQVTM, ANQGSEA. The CDR3 is made up of 14 amino acids. The chain's CDR3 is CSEQGLRSNQPQHF. CDR3 in DNA: TGCAGCGAGCAGGGTTTGAGGAGCAATCAGCCCCAGCATTTT.